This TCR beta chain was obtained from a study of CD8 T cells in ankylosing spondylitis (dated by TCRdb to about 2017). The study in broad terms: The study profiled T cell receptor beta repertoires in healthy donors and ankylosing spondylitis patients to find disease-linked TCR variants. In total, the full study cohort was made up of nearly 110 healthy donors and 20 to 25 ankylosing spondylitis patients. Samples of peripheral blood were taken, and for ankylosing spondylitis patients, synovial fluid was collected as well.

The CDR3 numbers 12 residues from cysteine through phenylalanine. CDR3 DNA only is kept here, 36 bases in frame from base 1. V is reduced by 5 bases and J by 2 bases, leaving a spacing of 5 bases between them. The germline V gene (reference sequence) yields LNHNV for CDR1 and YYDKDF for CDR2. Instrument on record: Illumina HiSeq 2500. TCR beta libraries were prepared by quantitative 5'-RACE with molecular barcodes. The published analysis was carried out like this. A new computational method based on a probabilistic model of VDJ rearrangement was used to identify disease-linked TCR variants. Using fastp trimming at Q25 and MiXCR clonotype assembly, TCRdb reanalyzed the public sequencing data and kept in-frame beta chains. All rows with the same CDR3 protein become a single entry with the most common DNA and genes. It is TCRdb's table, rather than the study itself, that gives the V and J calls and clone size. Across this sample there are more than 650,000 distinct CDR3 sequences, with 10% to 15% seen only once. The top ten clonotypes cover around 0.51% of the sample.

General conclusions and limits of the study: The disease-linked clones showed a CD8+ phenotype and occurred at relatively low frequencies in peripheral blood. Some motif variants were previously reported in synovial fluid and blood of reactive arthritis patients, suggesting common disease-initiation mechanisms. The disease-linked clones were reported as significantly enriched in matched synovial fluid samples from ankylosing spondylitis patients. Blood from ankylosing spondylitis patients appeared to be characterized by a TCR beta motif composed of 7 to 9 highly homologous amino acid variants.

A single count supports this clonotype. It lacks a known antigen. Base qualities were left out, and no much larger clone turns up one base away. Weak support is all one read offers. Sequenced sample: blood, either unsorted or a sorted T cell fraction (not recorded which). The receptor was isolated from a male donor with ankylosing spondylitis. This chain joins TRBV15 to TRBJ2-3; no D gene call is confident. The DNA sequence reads TGTGCCACCAGCGCAGTCACAGATACGCAGTATTTT. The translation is CATSAVTDTQYF.